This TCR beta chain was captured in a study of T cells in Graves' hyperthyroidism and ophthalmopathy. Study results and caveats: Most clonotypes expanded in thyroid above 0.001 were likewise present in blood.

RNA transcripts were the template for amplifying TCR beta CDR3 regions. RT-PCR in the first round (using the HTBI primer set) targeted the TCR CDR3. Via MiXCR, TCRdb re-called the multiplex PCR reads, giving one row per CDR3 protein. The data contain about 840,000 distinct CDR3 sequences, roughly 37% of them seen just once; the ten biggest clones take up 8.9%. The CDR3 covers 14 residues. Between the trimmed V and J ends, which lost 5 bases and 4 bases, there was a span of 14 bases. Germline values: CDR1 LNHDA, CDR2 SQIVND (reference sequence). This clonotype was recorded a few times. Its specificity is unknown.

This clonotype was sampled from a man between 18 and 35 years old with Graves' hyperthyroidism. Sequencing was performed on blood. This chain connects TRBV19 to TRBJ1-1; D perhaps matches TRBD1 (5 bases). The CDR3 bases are TGTGCCAGTAGTCCCCCCTCTGGGGGCACTGAAGCTTTCTTT. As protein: CASSPPSGGTEAFF.